Shown below are 26 T cell receptor beta chains from a single sample sequenced in a study of T cells after yellow fever vaccination. TCRdb processed the 5' RACE reads anew with MiXCR; each CDR3 protein has one entry. The sample includes some 340,000 distinct CDR3 sequences, about 10% of them seen just once. This specimen was CD4+ T cells sorted from PBMCs, taken 45 days after the yellow fever booster vaccination. The receptors shown here come from a man younger than 35 who received the YFV17D yellow fever vaccine.

This clonotype was picked up many times. The chain combines TRBV5-1 with TRBJ1-5, with TRBD1 matching 7 bases. CDR1 is SGHRS, CDR2 YFSETQ, per germline. V trimming: 2 bases; J trimming: 0 bases; junction bases outside the gene matches: 5. The CDR3 totals 16 residues. CDR3 loop: CASSLGGGDSNQPQHF. The DNA for the CDR3 is TGCGCCAGCAGCTTAGGGGGCGGTGATAGCAATCAGCCCCAGCATTTT.

The chain employs TRBV6-5 and TRBJ1-5; no definite D call. Trimming shortened V by 4 bases and J by 1 base, and 8 bases separated the two germline ends. Looked up from germline, CDR1 is MNHEY and CDR2 is SVGAGI. There are 14 residues in the CDR3. The CDR3 bases are TGTGCCAGCAGTTGGGGTCGGAGCAATCAGCCCCAGCATTTT. This translates into CASSWGRSNQPQHF.

This clonotype was seen a handful of times. The chain carries TRBV2 and TRBJ2-5; D is undetermined. The CDR3 totals 14 residues. Germline V gene lookup returns CDR1 SNHLY and CDR2 FYNNEI. The V end was cut by 7 bases, the J end by 2 bases, with 14 bases between. The CDR3 protein is CASTRLDLQETQYF. DNA for the CDR3: TGTGCCAGCACTCGACTTGACTTACAAGAGACCCAGTACTTC.

This clonotype has just a few counts. The chain employs TRBV5-1 and TRBJ1-2, with no clear D. This CDR3 comprises 13 residues. Trimming removed 4 bases from V and 8 bases from J, with 15 bases in between. From germline, CDR1 is SGHRS and CDR2 YFSETQ. In nucleotides, the CDR3 is TGCGCCAGCAGCGTATTGATGGGAGACGGCTACACCTTC. Amino acid sequence: CASSVLMGDGYTF. The variable domain in full, completed from reference TRBV5-1 and TRBJ1-2, reads KAGVTQTPRYLIKTRGQQVTLSCSPISGHRSVSWYQQTPGQGLQFLFEYFSETQRNKGNFPGRFSGRQFSNSRSEMNVSTLELGDSALYLCASSVLMGDGYTFGSGTRLTVV.

This clonotype was seen a handful of times. This sequence joins TRBV29-1 and TRBJ1-1, with D possibly being TRBD1 (5 bases). The V end lost 4 bases, the J end lost 1 base, and 10 bases lay between the germline ends. The germline V gene has CDR1 SQVTM and CDR2 ANQGSEA. The CDR3 is made up of 13 amino acids. The CDR3 sequence is CSVVGGPNTEAFF. As DNA, the CDR3 is TGCAGCGTTGTGGGGGGACCGAACACTGAAGCTTTCTTT.

CDR3 nucleotide sequence: TGTGCCAGCAGCTCGCAGAGGAACACTGAAGCTTTCTTT. It yields the protein CASSSQRNTEAFF. This chain uses TRBV7-3 with TRBJ1-1; D ambiguous. CDR3 length: 13 residues. Germline V lookup: CDR1 SGHTA, CDR2 FQGTGA. V shed 4 bases and J shed 1 base, with 7 bases lying between them.

At least ten counts were recorded for this clonotype. V usage is TRBV20-1 and J usage is TRBJ2-7, with 8 bases aligning to TRBD2. The CDR3 length is 14 residues. The J segment lost 7 bases and the V segment lost 0 bases, leaving 8 bases of the junction unmatched. Per germline, CDR1 DFQATT and CDR2 SNEGSKA (reference sequence). The CDR3 region is CSARDQRGPGEQYF. The CDR3 nucleotides read TGCAGTGCTAGAGACCAGCGGGGGCCCGGGGAGCAGTACTTC.

The V and J genes are TRBV5-4 and TRBJ2-3, with TRBD2 matching over 8 bases. Germline V lookup: CDR1 SGHNT, CDR2 YYREEE (reference sequence). The CDR3 spans 15 residues. The J segment lost 3 bases and the V segment lost 4 bases, leaving 7 bases of the junction unmatched. The CDR3 protein is CASSPDGGATDTQYF. The DNA for the CDR3 is TGTGCCAGCAGCCCGGACGGGGGGGCGACAGATACGCAGTATTTT.

J is TRBJ2-5 and V is TRBV11-2; D is unresolved. V lost 1 base and J 5 bases, leaving 11 bases between the germline ends. CDR3 length equals 14 residues. Germline CDR1 reads SGHAT; CDR2 reads FQNNGV. The CDR3 coding sequence is TGTGCCAGCAGCTTAGGCAGGCGCCCCGAGACCCAGTACTTC. Amino acids: CASSLGRRPETQYF.

The chain recombines TRBV5-1 with TRBJ1-6, with 9 bases matching TRBD1. Germline-derived CDR1 and CDR2 are SGHRS and YFSETQ. The length of the CDR3 is 16 residues. The J segment lost 7 bases and the V segment lost 1 base, leaving 6 bases of the junction unmatched. The CDR3 bases are TGCGCCAGCAGCTTGTCACCGGACAGGGGAAATTCACCCCTCCACTTT. Translating gives CASSLSPDRGNSPLHF.

This clonotype occurred many times. This rearrangement joins TRBV19 to TRBJ2-2, with TRBD2 matching over 13 bases. Germline assignment: CDR1 LNHDA and CDR2 SQIVND (reference sequence). Trimming cost V 8 bases and J 7 bases; bases outside gene matches: 10. The CDR3 consists of 16 residues. CDR3 sequence (DNA): TGTGCCAGTTCGAGGACTAGCGGGGGTAGGGTCGGGGAGCTGTTTTTT. As protein: CASSRTSGGRVGELFF.

This clonotype has only a few counts. The genes are TRBV12-3 or TRBV12-4 and TRBJ1-5; possible D gene TRBD1, 5 bases. Trimming pared 6 bases from V and 6 bases from J, leaving 9 bases between. The CDR3 sequence is 12 residues long. Here the CDR3 DNA reads TGTGCCAGCAGGGGGACCGGTCAGCCCCAGCATTTT. It translates to CASRGTGQPQHF.

This clonotype has ten or more counts. The chain couples TRBV5-1 to TRBJ2-3; the match to TRBD2 covers 10 bases. Trimming took 3 bases from V and 3 from J; bases not matched to a gene: 10. Germline V gives CDR1 SGHRS, CDR2 YFSETQ. CDR3 length: 17 amino acids. This CDR3 reads CASSSRRTSGTTDTQYF. The CDR3 DNA follows: TGCGCCAGCAGCTCCCGAAGGACTAGCGGAACGACAGATACGCAGTATTTT.

This clonotype was counted only a few times. The gene calls are TRBV9 and TRBJ1-1, with TRBD1 matching over 8 bases. The CDR3 covers 18 residues. The V gene's germline CDR1 is SGDLS and CDR2 YYNGEE. The V segment lost 1 base and the J segment 1 base; nucleotides outside the gene matches: 12. CDR3 in amino acids: CASSVLLGQDARNTEAFF. The CDR3 coding sequence is TGTGCCAGCAGCGTATTATTGGGACAGGACGCCCGGAACACTGAAGCTTTCTTT.

This clonotype was counted only a few times. V usage is TRBV9 and J usage is TRBJ1-2; no reliable D call. The CDR3 spans 16 residues. V was clipped by 2 bases and J by 8 bases, with 22 bases between them. Germline V CDR1 and CDR2: SGDLS, YYNGEE. In DNA form, the CDR3 reads TGTGCCAGCAGCGTCGTCCCCGGGGAGGGTTCGGCAGGCTACACCTTC. This codes for CASSVVPGEGSAGYTF.

The sample holds many counts of this clonotype. This sequence joins TRBV15 and TRBJ2-5; the D call may be TRBD1 or TRBD2 (5 bases each). V was pared by 0 bases and J by 4 bases, with 12 bases between. The CDR3 sequence is 15 residues long. CDR1 and CDR2 (germline): LNHNV, YYDKDF (reference sequence). In DNA form, the CDR3 reads TGTGCCACCAGCAGAGACAACCGGGACGGAGAGACCCAGTACTTC. Amino acid sequence: CATSRDNRDGETQYF.

This chain connects TRBV5-1 to TRBJ2-2; 8 positions match TRBD1. This CDR3 region has 14 residues. Per germline, CDR1 SGHRS and CDR2 YFSETQ. V shed 5 bases and J 6 bases; nucleotides not matched to a gene: 6. This CDR3 reads CASRTGQVAGELFF. The CDR3 DNA reads as TGCGCCAGCAGAACGGGACAGGTCGCCGGGGAGCTGTTTTTT.

This clonotype was seen a few times. The chain employs TRBV3-1 and TRBJ1-1; possibly TRBD1 for D (5 bases). V lost 4 bases and J 4 bases, leaving 10 bases between the germline ends. The CDR3 is 13 amino acids. Germline V CDR1 and CDR2: LGHDT, YNNKEL (reference sequence). The CDR3 DNA sequence: TGTGCCAGCAGCCGCAGGGCCGTCACTGAAGCTTTCTTT. It encodes CASSRRAVTEAFF.

V is TRBV12-3 or TRBV12-4 and J is TRBJ2-1, with D tentatively TRBD1 (5 bases). The CDR3 covers 16 residues. The germline V and J ends were trimmed by 4 bases and 0 bases, with 13 bases remaining between them. CDR3 amino acids: CASSSLQASSYNEQFF. The CDR3 DNA reads as TGTGCCAGCAGTTCCCTACAGGCTAGCTCCTACAATGAGCAGTTCTTC.

This clonotype appeared a few times. Mismatch with germline at one junction end may stem from a read error. V usage is TRBV14 and J usage is TRBJ1-6, with D unclear. There are 14 residues in the CDR3. From germline, CDR1 is SGHDN and CDR2 FVKESK. Here the CDR3 DNA reads TGTGCCAGCAGCCAAGTACTTTATACTTCACCCCTCCACTTT. It translates to CASSQVLYTSPLHF.

The rearrangement uses TRBV28 and TRBJ1-2; D is unclear. Germline lookup yields CDR1 MDHEN and CDR2 SYDVKM. V gave up 5 bases and J gave up 4 bases, with 14 bases separating them. The CDR3 length is 14 residues. The CDR3 spells CASSPRVSSYGYTF. Written as DNA, the CDR3 is TGTGCCAGCAGTCCCCGGGTCTCTAGCTATGGCTACACCTTC.

The chain couples TRBV5-8 to TRBJ1-5, with 8 bases that match TRBD1. Germline-derived CDR1 and CDR2 are SGHTS and YDEGEE. After removal of 4 bases from V and 6 bases from J, the junction contained 9 bases not matched to a gene. The CDR3 extends over 15 amino acids. CDR3 region: CASSRTRGLGQPQHF. The CDR3 DNA sequence: TGTGCCAGCAGCCGGACCAGGGGGCTGGGTCAGCCCCAGCATTTT.

This sequence joins TRBV12-3 or TRBV12-4 and TRBJ1-1; D is uncertain. The ends were cut back, 3 bases at V and 1 base at J, with 9 bases in the middle. The CDR3 length is 14 residues. CDR3 bases: TGTGCCAGCAGTTTTAGGGTGGGGAACACTGAAGCTTTCTTT. It is translated as CASSFRVGNTEAFF.

In DNA, the CDR3 is TGTGCCAGCAGTTATACCAGGGGGTCCTACGAGCAGTACTTC. Its translation is CASSYTRGSYEQYF. The chain recombines TRBV7-2 with TRBJ2-7, with 7 bases fitting TRBD1. The CDR3 length is 14 residues. The V segment lost 6 bases and the J segment 1 base; nucleotides outside the gene matches: 6. CDR1 is SGHTA, CDR2 FQGNSA, per germline.

This clonotype was counted only a few times. The chain carries TRBV7-3 and TRBJ2-3, with TRBD1 matching over 7 bases. Per germline, CDR1 SGHTA and CDR2 FQGTGA. The CDR3 has 13 amino acids. The J segment lost 3 bases and the V segment lost 5 bases, leaving 2 bases of the junction unmatched. In DNA form, the CDR3 reads TGTGCCAGCAGCAGGGGACAGACAGATACGCAGTATTTT. This encodes CASSRGQTDTQYF.

This clonotype was picked up a small number of times. The chain has TRBV20-1 and TRBJ2-3; 8 nucleotides line up with TRBD2. With V trimmed by 5 bases and J by 1 base, 5 bases remained unmatched. Germline CDR1 reads DFQATT; CDR2 reads SNEGSKA (reference sequence). The CDR3 has 14 residues. The DNA for the CDR3 is TGCAGTGCTCCCGGGACTAGTGGCACAGATACGCAGTATTTT. As protein: CSAPGTSGTDTQYF.